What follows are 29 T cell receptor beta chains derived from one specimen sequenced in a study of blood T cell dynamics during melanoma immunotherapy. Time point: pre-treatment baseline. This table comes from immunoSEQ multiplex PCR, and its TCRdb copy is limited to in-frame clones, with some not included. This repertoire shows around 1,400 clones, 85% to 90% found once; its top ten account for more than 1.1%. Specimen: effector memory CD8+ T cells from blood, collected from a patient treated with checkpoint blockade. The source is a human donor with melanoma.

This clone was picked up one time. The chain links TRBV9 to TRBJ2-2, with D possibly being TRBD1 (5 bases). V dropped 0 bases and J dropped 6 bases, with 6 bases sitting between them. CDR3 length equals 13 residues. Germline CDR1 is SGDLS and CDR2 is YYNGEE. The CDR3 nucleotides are TGTGCCAGCAGCGTAGAGGGGTCCGGGGAGCTGTTTTTT. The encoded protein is CASSVEGSGELFF.

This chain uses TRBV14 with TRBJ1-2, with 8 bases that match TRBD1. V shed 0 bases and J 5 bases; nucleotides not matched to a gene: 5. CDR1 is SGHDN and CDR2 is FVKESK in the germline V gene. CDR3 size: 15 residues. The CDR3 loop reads CASSQEAGGGYGYTF. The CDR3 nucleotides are TGTGCCAGCAGCCAAGAAGCAGGGGGCGGTTATGGCTACACCTTC.

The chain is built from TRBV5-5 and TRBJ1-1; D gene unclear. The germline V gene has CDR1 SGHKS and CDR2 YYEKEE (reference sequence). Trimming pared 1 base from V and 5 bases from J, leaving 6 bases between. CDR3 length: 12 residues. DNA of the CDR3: TGTGCCAGCAGCTTGAGCGGTACTGAAGCTTTCTTT. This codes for CASSLSGTEAFF.

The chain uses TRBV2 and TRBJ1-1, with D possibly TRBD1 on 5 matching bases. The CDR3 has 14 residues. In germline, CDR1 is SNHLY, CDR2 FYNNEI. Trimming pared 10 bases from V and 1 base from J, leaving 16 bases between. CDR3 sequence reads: CATSPGPRNTEAFF. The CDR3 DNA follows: TGTGCCACTAGCCCGGGACCCCGGAACACTGAAGCTTTCTTT. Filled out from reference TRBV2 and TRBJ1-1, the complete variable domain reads EPEVTQTPSHQVTQMGQEVILRCVPISNHLYFYWYRQILGQKVEFLVSFYNNEISEKSEIFDDQFSVERPDGSNFTLKIRSTKLEDSAMYFCATSPGPRNTEAFFGQGTRLTVV.

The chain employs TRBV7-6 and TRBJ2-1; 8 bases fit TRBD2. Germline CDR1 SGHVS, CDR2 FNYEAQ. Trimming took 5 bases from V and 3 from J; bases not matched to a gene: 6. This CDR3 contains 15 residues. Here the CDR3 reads CASSPSGGYYNEQFF. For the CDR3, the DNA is TGTGCCAGCAGCCCAAGCGGGGGCTACTACAATGAGCAGTTCTTC.

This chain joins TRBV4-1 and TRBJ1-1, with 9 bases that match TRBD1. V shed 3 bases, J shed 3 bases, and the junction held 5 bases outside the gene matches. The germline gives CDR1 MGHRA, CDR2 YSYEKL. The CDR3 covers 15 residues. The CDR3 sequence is CASSHRRTGDTEAFF. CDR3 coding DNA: TGCGCCAGCAGCCACAGACGGACAGGGGACACTGAAGCTTTCTTT.

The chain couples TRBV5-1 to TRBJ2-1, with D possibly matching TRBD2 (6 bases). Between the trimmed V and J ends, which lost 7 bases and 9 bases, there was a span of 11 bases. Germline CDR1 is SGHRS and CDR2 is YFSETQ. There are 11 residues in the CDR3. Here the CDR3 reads CASGGGTEQFF. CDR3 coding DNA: TGCGCCAGCGGTGGGGGGACTGAGCAGTTCTTC.

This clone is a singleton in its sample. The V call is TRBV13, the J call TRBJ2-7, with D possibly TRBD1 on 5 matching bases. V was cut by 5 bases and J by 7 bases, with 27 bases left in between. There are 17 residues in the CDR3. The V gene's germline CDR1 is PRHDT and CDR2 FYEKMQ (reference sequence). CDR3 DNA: TGTGCCAGCAGCACAAGGGGCAGTTACGCCTATCTTGGGGAGCAGTACTTC. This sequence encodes CASSTRGSYAYLGEQYF. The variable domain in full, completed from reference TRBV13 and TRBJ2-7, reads AAGVIQSPRHLIKEKRETATLKCYPIPRHDTVYWYQQGPGQDPQFLISFYEKMQSDKGSIPDRFSAQQFSDYHSELNMSSLELGDSALYFCASSTRGSYAYLGEQYFGPGTRLTVT.

The CDR3 spells CASRQGTHSGNTIYF. The CDR3 coding sequence is TGTGCCAGCAGGCAGGGGACTCACTCTGGAAACACCATATATTTT. The gene calls are TRBV28 and TRBJ1-3; the D gene is possibly TRBD1 (6 bases). Germline V CDR1 and CDR2: MDHEN, SYDVKM. The CDR3 consists of 15 residues. V lost 6 bases and J lost 0, with 12 bases in between.

For the CDR3, the DNA is TGCGCCAGCAGCCAAAGGACAGGGGGCATCTTCACCGGGGAGCTGTTTTTT. This codes for CASSQRTGGIFTGELFF. The V gene is TRBV4-1, the J gene TRBJ2-2; TRBD1 aligns across 11 bases. V was clipped by 2 bases and J by 4 bases; unmatched bases: 6. Germline values: CDR1 MGHRA, CDR2 YSYEKL. CDR3 size: 17 residues.

The CDR3 loop is CASSRGRYGAGYTF. CDR3 DNA sequence: TGTGCCAGCAGCAGAGGGAGATACGGGGCCGGCTACACCTTC. The chain recombines TRBV21-1 with TRBJ1-2. TRBV21-1 is labeled a pseudogene. This CDR3 has 14 amino acids.

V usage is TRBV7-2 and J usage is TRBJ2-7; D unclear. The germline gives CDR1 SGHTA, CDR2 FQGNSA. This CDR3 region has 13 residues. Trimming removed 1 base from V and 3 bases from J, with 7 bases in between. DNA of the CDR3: TGTGCCAGCAGCTTAGGTTTCGGCTACGAGCAGTACTTC. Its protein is CASSLGFGYEQYF. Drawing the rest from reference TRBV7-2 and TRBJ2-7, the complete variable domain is GAGVSQSPSNKVTEKGKDVELRCDPISGHTALYWYRQSLGQGLEFLIYFQGNSAPDKSGLPSDRFSAERTGGSVSTLTIQRTQQEDSAVYLCASSLGFGYEQYFGPGTRLTVT.

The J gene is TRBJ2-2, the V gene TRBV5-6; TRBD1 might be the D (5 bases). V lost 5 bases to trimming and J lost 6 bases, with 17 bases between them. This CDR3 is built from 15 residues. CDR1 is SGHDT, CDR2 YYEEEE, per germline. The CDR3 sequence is CASRFQGSVAGELFF. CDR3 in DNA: TGTGCCAGCAGATTTCAGGGAAGTGTAGCCGGGGAGCTGTTTTTT.

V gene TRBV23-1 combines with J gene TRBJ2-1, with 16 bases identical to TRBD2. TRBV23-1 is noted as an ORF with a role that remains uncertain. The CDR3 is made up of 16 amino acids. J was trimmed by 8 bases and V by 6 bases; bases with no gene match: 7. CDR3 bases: TGCGCCAGCAGAGAAGGGACTAGCGGGAGGGAGTATGAGCAGTTCTTC. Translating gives CASREGTSGREYEQFF.

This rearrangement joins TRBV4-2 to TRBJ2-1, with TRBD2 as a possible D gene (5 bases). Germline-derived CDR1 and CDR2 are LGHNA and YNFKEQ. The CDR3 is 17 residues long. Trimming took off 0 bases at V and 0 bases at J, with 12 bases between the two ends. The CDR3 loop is CASSQDGAASSYNEQFF. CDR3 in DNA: TGTGCCAGCAGCCAAGACGGAGCGGCTAGCTCCTACAATGAGCAGTTCTTC.

The CDR3 DNA reads TGTGCCAGCAGCATTAGCGGGAGTATCTACGAGCAGTACTTC. Amino acids: CASSISGSIYEQYF. The chain carries TRBV7-9 and TRBJ2-7; 9 bases are a match to TRBD2. This CDR3 is built from 14 residues. Germline assignment: CDR1 SEHNR and CDR2 FQNEAQ (reference sequence). J lost 3 bases, V lost 5 bases, and 5 bases had no gene match.

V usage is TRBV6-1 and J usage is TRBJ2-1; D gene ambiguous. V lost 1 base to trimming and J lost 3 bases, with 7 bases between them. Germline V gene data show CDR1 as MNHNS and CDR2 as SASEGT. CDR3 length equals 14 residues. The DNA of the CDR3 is TGTGCCAGCAGTGAAGTAGCAGACTACAATGAGCAGTTCTTC. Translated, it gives CASSEVADYNEQFF.

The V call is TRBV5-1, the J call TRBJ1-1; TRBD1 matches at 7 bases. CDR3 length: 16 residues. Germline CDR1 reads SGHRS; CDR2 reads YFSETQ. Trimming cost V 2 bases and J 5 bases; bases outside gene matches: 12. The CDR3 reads CASSFTGAGPGTEAFF. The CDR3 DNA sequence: TGCGCCAGCAGCTTCACAGGGGCAGGGCCAGGGACTGAAGCTTTCTTT.

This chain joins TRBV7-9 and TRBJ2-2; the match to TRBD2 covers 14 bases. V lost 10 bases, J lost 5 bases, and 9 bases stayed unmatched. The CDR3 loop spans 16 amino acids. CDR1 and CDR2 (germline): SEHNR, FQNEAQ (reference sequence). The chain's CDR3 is CANTGLAGVDTGELFF. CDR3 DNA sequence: TGTGCCAATACGGGACTAGCGGGAGTAGATACCGGGGAGCTGTTTTTT.

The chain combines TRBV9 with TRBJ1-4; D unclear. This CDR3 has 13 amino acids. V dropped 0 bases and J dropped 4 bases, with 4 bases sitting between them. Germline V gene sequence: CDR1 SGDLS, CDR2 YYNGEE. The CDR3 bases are TGTGCCAGCAGCGTAGGAGTTAATGAAAAACTGTTTTTT. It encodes CASSVGVNEKLFF. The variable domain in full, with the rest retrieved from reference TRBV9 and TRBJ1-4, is DSGVTQTPKHLITATGQRVTLRCSPRSGDLSVYWYQQSLDQGLQFLIQYYNGEERAKGNILERFSAQQFPDLHSELNLSSLELGDSALYFCASSVGVNEKLFFGSGTQLSVL.

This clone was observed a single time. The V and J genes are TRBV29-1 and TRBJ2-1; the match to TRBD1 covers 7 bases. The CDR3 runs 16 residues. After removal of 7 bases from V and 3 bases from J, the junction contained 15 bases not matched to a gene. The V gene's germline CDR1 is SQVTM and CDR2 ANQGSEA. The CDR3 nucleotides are TGCAGCGCTGCAAACGAGGGACAGTCCAACTACAATGAGCAGTTCTTC. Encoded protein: CSAANEGQSNYNEQFF.

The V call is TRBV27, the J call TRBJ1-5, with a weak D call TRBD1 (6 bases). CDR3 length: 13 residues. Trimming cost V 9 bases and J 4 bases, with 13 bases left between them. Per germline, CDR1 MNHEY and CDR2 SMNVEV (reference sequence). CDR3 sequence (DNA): TGTGCCAGTGGGGGCGGCTTGAATCAGCCCCAGCATTTT. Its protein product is CASGGGLNQPQHF.

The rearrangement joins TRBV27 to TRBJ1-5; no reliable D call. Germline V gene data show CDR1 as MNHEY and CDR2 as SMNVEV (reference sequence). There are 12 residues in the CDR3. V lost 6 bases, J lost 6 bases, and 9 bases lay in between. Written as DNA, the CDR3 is TGTGCCAGCAGCGCGGGCGGTCAGCCCCAGCATTTT. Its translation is CASSAGGQPQHF.

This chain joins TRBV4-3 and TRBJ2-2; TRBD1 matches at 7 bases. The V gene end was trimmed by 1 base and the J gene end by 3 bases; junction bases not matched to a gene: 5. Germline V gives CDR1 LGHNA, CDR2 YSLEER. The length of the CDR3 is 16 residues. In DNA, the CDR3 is TGCGCCAGCAGCCAAGGGTCGACAGGGTACACCGGGGAGCTGTTTTTT. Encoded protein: CASSQGSTGYTGELFF.

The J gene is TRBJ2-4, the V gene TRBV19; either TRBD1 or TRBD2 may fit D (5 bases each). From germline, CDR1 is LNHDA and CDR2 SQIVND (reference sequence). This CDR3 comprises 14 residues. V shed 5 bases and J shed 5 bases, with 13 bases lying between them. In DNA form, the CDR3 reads TGTGCCAGTAGTCCCCGACAGAGGGAAAACATTCAGTACTTC. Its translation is CASSPRQRENIQYF.

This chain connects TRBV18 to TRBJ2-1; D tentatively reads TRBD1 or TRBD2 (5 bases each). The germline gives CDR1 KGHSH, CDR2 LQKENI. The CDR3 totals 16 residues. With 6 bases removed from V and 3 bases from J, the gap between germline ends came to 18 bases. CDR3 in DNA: TGTGCCAGCTCTCTACCCCGGGACGGTGGCTACAATGAGCAGTTCTTC. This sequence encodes CASSLPRDGGYNEQFF.

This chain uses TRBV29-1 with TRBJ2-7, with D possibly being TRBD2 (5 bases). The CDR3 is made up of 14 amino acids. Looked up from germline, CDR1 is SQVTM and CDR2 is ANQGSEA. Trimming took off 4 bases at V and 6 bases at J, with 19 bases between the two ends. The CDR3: CSVGPTGVDREQYF. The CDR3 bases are TGCAGCGTTGGTCCAACCGGGGTAGATCGCGAGCAGTACTTC.

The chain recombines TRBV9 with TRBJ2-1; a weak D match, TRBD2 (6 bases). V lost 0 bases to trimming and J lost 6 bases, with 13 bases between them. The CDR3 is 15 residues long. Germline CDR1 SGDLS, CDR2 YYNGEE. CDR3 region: CASSVGAGLPNEQFF. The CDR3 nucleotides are TGTGCCAGCAGCGTAGGTGCGGGGCTCCCCAATGAGCAGTTCTTC. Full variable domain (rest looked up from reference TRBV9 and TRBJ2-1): DSGVTQTPKHLITATGQRVTLRCSPRSGDLSVYWYQQSLDQGLQFLIQYYNGEERAKGNILERFSAQQFPDLHSELNLSSLELGDSALYFCASSVGAGLPNEQFFGPGTRLTVL.

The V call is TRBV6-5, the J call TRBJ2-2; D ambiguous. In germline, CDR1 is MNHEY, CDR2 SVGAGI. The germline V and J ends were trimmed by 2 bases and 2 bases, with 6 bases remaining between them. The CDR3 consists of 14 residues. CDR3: CASSYASNTGELFF. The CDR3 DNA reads TGTGCCAGCAGTTACGCCTCTAACACCGGGGAGCTGTTTTTT.